This T cell receptor beta chain was obtained from a study of blood T cell repertoires in COVID-19. Looking at the study overall: Samples taken during acute and convalescent COVID-19 were collected in the United States, Italy and Spain. Sources were T cells, B-cell-depleted T cells, or PBMCs; the material itself was cDNA or gDNA.

The V and J ends lost 3 bases and 7 bases respectively, with 12 bases between them. The germline V gene has CDR1 SGHTA and CDR2 FQGNSA. The CDR3 runs to 14 residues. Per the study methods: Amplification of reference gene primers provided the estimated nucleated cell counts. Profiling relied on immunoSEQ multiplex PCR, and the TCRdb table lists in-frame clones only, not all of them. That table furnishes V, J and clone size, whereas the DNA furnished D and trimming. Of approximately 100,000 clones listed, about 75% were seen once; the top ten hold 5% to 6.5%. Sequences were obtained from peripheral blood. This receptor was taken from an elderly man with acute or convalescent COVID-19. The chain employs TRBV7-2 and TRBJ2-2; possibly TRBD2 for D (5 bases). The CDR3 reads CASSFASLGGELFF. Here the CDR3 DNA reads TGTGCCAGCAGCTTTGCTAGCCTAGGCGGGGAGCTGTTTTTT.